One and the same sample provided the 23 T cell receptor beta chains below, sequenced in a study of OX40 agonist ivuxolimab in advanced cancers. Some clones are missing from TCRdb's copy, which holds only in-frame ones; the method was immunoSEQ multiplex PCR. Of fewer than 70,000 clones listed, roughly 85% are singletons. Here the sequenced sample was CD4+ or CD8+ T cells sorted from blood, taken in a trial of the OX40 agonist ivuxolimab. The receptors derive from an adult with an advanced solid tumor such as melanoma, head and neck, liver or kidney cancer.

CDR3 DNA: TGTGCCAGCTCATCGGGACAGGGGAACTATGGCTACACCTTC. Its protein is CASSSGQGNYGYTF. The chain is built from TRBV18 and TRBJ1-2; 10 bases line up with TRBD1. V lost 5 bases and J lost 2; bases outside the gene matches: 2. The CDR3 loop spans 14 amino acids. Germline V CDR1 and CDR2: KGHSH, LQKENI.

The J gene is TRBJ2-7, the V gene TRBV7-2; 11 bases align to TRBD2. With V trimmed by 4 bases and J by 5 bases, 7 bases remained unmatched. Germline lookup yields CDR1 SGHTA and CDR2 FQGNSA. The CDR3 is 15 amino acids. Written as DNA, the CDR3 is TGTGCCAGCAGCTCATATAGCGGGGGGGCGGACGAGCAGTACTTC. This gives the protein CASSSYSGGADEQYF.

V is TRBV7-9 and J is TRBJ2-5; no clear D. Germline V lookup: CDR1 SEHNR, CDR2 FQNEAQ (reference sequence). The ends were cut back, 5 bases at V and 2 bases at J, with 9 bases in the middle. There are 13 residues in the CDR3. The CDR3 DNA follows: TGTGCCAGCAGCATCGGCTGGCAAGAGACCCAGTACTTC. This encodes CASSIGWQETQYF.

V is TRBV7-2 and J is TRBJ2-5, with D possibly being TRBD2 (6 bases). V was shortened by 1 base and J by 1 base, with 10 bases between the two germline ends. The CDR3 contains 15 residues. The germline V gene has CDR1 SGHTA and CDR2 FQGNSA. The CDR3 DNA follows: TGTGCCAGCAGCTTAGGGGGGGTGATCCAAGAGACCCAGTACTTC. Translated, it gives CASSLGGVIQETQYF.

The chain employs TRBV7-2 and TRBJ1-4; D gene uncertain. Germline loops: CDR1 SGHTA, CDR2 FQGNSA. This CDR3 is 13 amino acids long. Trimming pared 5 bases from V and 3 bases from J, leaving 7 bases between. This CDR3 reads CASSPPSNEKLFF. CDR3 in DNA: TGTGCCAGCAGCCCACCGTCTAATGAAAAACTGTTTTTT.

This clone occurred a few times. The chain recombines TRBV19 with TRBJ2-7; no firm D call. The germline V gene encodes CDR1 LNHDA and CDR2 SQIVND (reference sequence). CDR3 length: 13 amino acids. Between the trimmed V and J ends, which lost 3 bases and 2 bases, there was a span of 8 bases. CDR3 sequence: CASSMRTAYEQYF. The CDR3 DNA reads as TGTGCCAGTAGTATGAGGACGGCCTACGAGCAGTACTTC.

The V and J genes are TRBV30 and TRBJ2-1; 9 nucleotides align to TRBD2. CDR1 is GTSNPN and CDR2 is SVGIG in the germline V gene (reference sequence). The CDR3 runs 15 residues. V lost 1 base, J lost 4 bases, and 5 bases stayed unmatched. The CDR3 is CAWSGLADPYNEQFF. The CDR3 coding sequence is TGTGCCTGGAGTGGACTAGCGGATCCTTACAATGAGCAGTTCTTC.

This chain links TRBV7-3 with TRBJ2-1; TRBD2 matches 12 bases. CDR1 is SGHTA, CDR2 FQGTGA, per germline. The CDR3 has 17 residues. The ends lost 3 bases at V and 9 bases at J; junction bases unmatched: 12. Here the CDR3 DNA reads TGTGCCAGCAGCTTCTCTCGACTAGCGGGAGAGGGGGGTGAGCAGTTCTTC. Residues: CASSFSRLAGEGGEQFF.

This chain uses TRBV7-9 with TRBJ1-2; possibly TRBD1 for D (6 bases). CDR1 is SEHNR, CDR2 FQNEAQ, per germline (reference sequence). This CDR3 is built from 15 residues. Between the trimmed V and J ends, which lost 5 bases and 3 bases, there was a span of 16 bases. The CDR3 bases are TGTGCCAGCAGCCCCCGGGACACCTCGCACTATGGCTACACCTTC. This sequence encodes CASSPRDTSHYGYTF.

The chain joins TRBV7-9 to TRBJ2-1; 9 bases match TRBD2. Germline CDR1 is SEHNR and CDR2 is FQNEAQ (reference sequence). CDR3 length equals 13 residues. The J segment lost 15 bases and the V segment lost 1 base, leaving 7 bases of the junction unmatched. CDR3 coding DNA: TGTGCCAGCAGCTTAGGGGTAGCGGGAGTAACGTTCTTC. It translates to CASSLGVAGVTFF.

This chain links TRBV6-1 with TRBJ2-1, with D perhaps matching TRBD2 (6 bases). This CDR3 has 15 amino acids. V was cut by 4 bases and J by 0 bases, with 10 bases left in between. Germline CDR1 is MNHNS and CDR2 is SASEGT. The CDR3 coding sequence is TGTGCCAGCAGTGCGCGGAGGGGCTCCTACAATGAGCAGTTCTTC. Translation: CASSARRGSYNEQFF.

This clone has just a few counts. The chain carries TRBV7-2 and TRBJ2-2, with D possibly matching TRBD2 (6 bases). Germline CDR1 SGHTA, CDR2 FQGNSA. The ends were cut back, 5 bases at V and 9 bases at J, with 19 bases in the middle. The CDR3 totals 15 residues. CDR3 DNA: TGTGCCAGCAGCCGGCGGGAAGGCCAAGGGTGGGAGCTGTTTTTT. Its translation: CASSRREGQGWELFF.

The chain combines TRBV28 with TRBJ2-2; the match to TRBD2 covers 16 bases. Unmatched junction bases numbered 5, after V lost 1 base and J lost 6 bases. Germline V CDR1 and CDR2: MDHEN, SYDVKM. The CDR3 consists of 18 residues. CDR3 loop: CASSLSPGTSGRAGELFF. The DNA for the CDR3 is TGTGCCAGCAGTTTATCCCCCGGGACTAGCGGGAGGGCCGGGGAGCTGTTTTTT.

CDR3 coding DNA: TGTGCCAGCAGTTCGGACAGCTCCTACAATGAGCAGTTCTTC. Protein product: CASSSDSSYNEQFF. The chain combines TRBV7-2 with TRBJ2-1; D is possibly TRBD1 (6 bases). The CDR3 has 14 amino acids. Germline CDR1 reads SGHTA; CDR2 reads FQGNSA. The ends were cut back, 6 bases at V and 0 bases at J, with 9 bases in the middle.

The rearrangement joins TRBV28 to TRBJ1-1; D may be TRBD1 (6 bases). In germline, CDR1 is MDHEN, CDR2 SYDVKM. V dropped 2 bases and J dropped 0 bases, with 13 bases sitting between them. The CDR3 totals 16 residues. CDR3 DNA: TGTGCCAGCAGTTTAGTCTTAGGGGGGTTGAACACTGAAGCTTTCTTT. This translates into CASSLVLGGLNTEAFF. The full variable domain, in which reference TRBV28 and TRBJ1-1 provide the parts outside the CDR3, is DVKVTQSSRYLVKRTGEKVFLECVQDMDHENMFWYRQDPGLGLRLIYFSYDVKMKEKGDIPEGYSVSREKKERFSLILESASTNQTSMYLCASSLVLGGLNTEAFFGQGTRLTVV.

V and J are TRBV5-1 and TRBJ2-1; D is ambiguous. CDR3 length: 15 amino acids. V lost 0 bases and J lost 4, with 11 bases in between. From germline, CDR1 is SGHRS and CDR2 YFSETQ. The CDR3 region has the DNA TGCGCCAGCAGCTTGGGGACCACGGGTTACAATGAGCAGTTCTTC. It yields the protein CASSLGTTGYNEQFF. Drawing the rest from reference TRBV5-1 and TRBJ2-1, the complete variable domain is KAGVTQTPRYLIKTRGQQVTLSCSPISGHRSVSWYQQTPGQGLQFLFEYFSETQRNKGNFPGRFSGRQFSNSRSEMNVSTLELGDSALYLCASSLGTTGYNEQFFGPGTRLTVL.

CDR3 in amino acids: CAGGDGSHNEQFF. In nucleotides, the CDR3 is TGTGCCGGAGGGGACGGCTCGCACAATGAGCAGTTCTTC. This chain links TRBV19 with TRBJ2-1, with D maybe TRBD2 (6 bases). Between the trimmed V and J ends, which lost 11 bases and 5 bases, there was a span of 16 bases. The CDR3 covers 13 residues. The V gene's germline CDR1 is LNHDA and CDR2 SQIVND (reference sequence). The whole variable domain, remainder taken from reference TRBV19 and TRBJ2-1, is DGGITQSPKYLFRKEGQNVTLSCEQNLNHDAMYWYRQDPGQGLRLIYYSQIVNDFQKGDIAEGYSVSREKKESFPLTVTSAQKNPTAFYLCAGGDGSHNEQFFGPGTRLTVL.

The V call is TRBV2, the J call TRBJ2-1, with a possible D match to TRBD2 (7 bases). This CDR3 has 14 amino acids. V was cut by 8 bases and J by 5 bases, with 16 bases left in between. Germline CDR1 and CDR2: SNHLY and FYNNEI. CDR3 amino acids: CASEGGRTNNEQFF. The CDR3 DNA reads TGTGCCAGCGAGGGGGGGAGGACGAACAATGAGCAGTTCTTC.

The chain is built from TRBV4-1 and TRBJ1-5; D uncertain. Germline lookup yields CDR1 MGHRA and CDR2 YSYEKL. CDR3 length: 16 residues. With 2 bases removed from V and 3 bases from J, the gap between germline ends came to 14 bases. The CDR3 reads CASSQSGKGINQPQHF. The CDR3 region has the DNA TGCGCCAGCAGCCAAAGCGGCAAGGGAATCAATCAGCCCCAGCATTTT.

V gene TRBV28 combines with J gene TRBJ1-5; 7 bases agree with TRBD1. The CDR3 contains 14 residues. Germline V gene data show CDR1 as MDHEN and CDR2 as SYDVKM. Losses at the gene ends were 7 bases for V and 7 bases for J; bases not matched to a gene: 10. Here the CDR3 reads CASKGQSSLQPQHF. For the CDR3, the DNA is TGTGCCAGCAAGGGACAGTCATCGCTACAGCCCCAGCATTTT.

The count of this clone is one. The gene calls are TRBV4-3 and TRBJ1-5; no firm D call. Germline assignment: CDR1 LGHNA and CDR2 YSLEER. Deletions cut 0 bases from V and 3 bases from J, with 6 bases between. The CDR3 has 14 amino acids. In DNA form, the CDR3 reads TGCGCCAGCAGCCAAGAAAGGAACAATCAGCCCCAGCATTTT. Translation: CASSQERNNQPQHF.

The rearrangement uses TRBV2 and TRBJ1-4, with D possibly TRBD1 on 6 matching bases. The V gene's germline CDR1 is SNHLY and CDR2 FYNNEI. The V gene lost 9 bases and the J gene lost 0 bases, with 11 bases spanning the gap. The CDR3 runs to 14 residues. The CDR3 is CASGGAATNEKLFF. DNA for the CDR3: TGTGCCAGTGGGGGGGCCGCAACTAATGAAAAACTGTTTTTT.

This chain links TRBV5-4 with TRBJ2-1; perhaps TRBD2 as D (5 bases). The CDR3 has 15 amino acids. Trimming shortened V by 2 bases and J by 2 bases, and 11 bases separated the two germline ends. From germline, CDR1 is SGHNT and CDR2 YYREEE (reference sequence). This CDR3 reads CASSFKGDTYNEQFF. The CDR3 nucleotides read TGTGCCAGCAGCTTCAAGGGAGATACCTACAATGAGCAGTTCTTC.